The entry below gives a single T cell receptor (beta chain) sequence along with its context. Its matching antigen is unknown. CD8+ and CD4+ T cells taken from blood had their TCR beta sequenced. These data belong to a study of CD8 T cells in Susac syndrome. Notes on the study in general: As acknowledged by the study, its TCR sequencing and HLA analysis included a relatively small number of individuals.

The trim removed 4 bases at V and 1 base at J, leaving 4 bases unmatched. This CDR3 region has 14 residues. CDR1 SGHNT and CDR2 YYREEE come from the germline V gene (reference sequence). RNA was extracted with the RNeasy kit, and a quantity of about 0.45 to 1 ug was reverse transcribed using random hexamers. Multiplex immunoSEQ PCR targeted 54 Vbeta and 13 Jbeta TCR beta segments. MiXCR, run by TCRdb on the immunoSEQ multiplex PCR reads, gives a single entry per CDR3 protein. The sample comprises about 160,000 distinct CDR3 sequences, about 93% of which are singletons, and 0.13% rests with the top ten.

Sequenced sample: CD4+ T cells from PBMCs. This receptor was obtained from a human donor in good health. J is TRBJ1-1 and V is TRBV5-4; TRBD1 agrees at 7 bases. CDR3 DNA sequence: TGTGCCAGCAGCACCGGGACAGCGAACACTGAAGCTTTCTTT. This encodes CASSTGTANTEAFF.